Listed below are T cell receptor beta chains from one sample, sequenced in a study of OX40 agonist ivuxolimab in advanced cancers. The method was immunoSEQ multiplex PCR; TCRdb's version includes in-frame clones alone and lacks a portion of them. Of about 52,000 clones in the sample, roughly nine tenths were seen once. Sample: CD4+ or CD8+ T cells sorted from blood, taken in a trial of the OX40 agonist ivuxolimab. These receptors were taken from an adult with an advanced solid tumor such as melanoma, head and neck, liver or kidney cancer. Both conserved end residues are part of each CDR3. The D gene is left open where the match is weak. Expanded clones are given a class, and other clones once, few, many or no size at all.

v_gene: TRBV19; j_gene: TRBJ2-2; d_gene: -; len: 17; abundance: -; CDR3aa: CASTTSGSLGFGRELFF; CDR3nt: TGTGCCAGTACTACCTCTGGGAGCCTCGGATTCGGCAGGGAGCTGTTTTTT
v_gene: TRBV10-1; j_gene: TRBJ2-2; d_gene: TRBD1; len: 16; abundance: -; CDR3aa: CASSENRGVNTGELFF; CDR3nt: TGCGCCAGCAGTGAAAACAGGGGAGTGAACACCGGGGAGCTGTTTTTT
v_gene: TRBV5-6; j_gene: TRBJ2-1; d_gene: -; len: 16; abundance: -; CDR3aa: CASSLERRTSYNEQFF; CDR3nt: TGTGCCAGCAGCTTGGAGAGGCGGACCTCCTACAATGAGCAGTTCTTC
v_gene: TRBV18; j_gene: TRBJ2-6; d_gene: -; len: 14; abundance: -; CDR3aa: CASSPRGGANVLTF; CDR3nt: TGTGCCAGCTCCCCTCGGGGTGGGGCCAACGTCCTGACTTTC
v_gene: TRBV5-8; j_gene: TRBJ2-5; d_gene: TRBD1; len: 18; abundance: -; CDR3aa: CASRSLDGGQGAYETQYF; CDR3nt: TGTGCCAGCAGGTCTTTGGACGGGGGTCAGGGGGCATATGAGACCCAGTACTTC
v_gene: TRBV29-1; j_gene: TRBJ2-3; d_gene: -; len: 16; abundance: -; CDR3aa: CSVGAGSATSTDTQYF; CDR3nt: TGCAGCGTTGGTGCGGGGTCGGCAACTAGCACAGATACGCAGTATTTT
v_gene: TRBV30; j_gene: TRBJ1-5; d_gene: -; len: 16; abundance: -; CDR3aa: CAWSPLRGRGGQPQHF; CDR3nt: TGTGCCTGGAGTCCACTCCGGGGGCGGGGGGGTCAGCCCCAGCATTTT
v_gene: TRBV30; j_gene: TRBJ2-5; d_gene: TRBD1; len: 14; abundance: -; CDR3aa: CAWSEGDRAETQYF; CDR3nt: TGTGCCTGGAGTGAAGGAGACAGGGCAGAGACCCAGTACTTC
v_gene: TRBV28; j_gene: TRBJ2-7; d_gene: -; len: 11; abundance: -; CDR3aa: CASSSNYEQYF; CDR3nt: TGTGCCAGCAGTTCAAACTACGAGCAGTACTTC
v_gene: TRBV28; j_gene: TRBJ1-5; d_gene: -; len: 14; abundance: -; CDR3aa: CASSLGTGTQPQHF; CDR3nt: TGTGCCAGCAGTTTGGGTACAGGTACTCAGCCCCAGCATTTT
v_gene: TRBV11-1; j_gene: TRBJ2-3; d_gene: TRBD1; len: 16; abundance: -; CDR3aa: CASSLVVRTGADTQYF; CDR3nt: TGTGCCAGCAGCTTAGTAGTGAGGACAGGGGCCGATACGCAGTATTTT
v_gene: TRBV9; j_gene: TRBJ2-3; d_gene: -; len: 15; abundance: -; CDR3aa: CASSVVGGPKVSQYF; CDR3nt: TGTGCCAGCAGCGTAGTGGGGGGCCCGAAAGTATCGCAGTATTTT
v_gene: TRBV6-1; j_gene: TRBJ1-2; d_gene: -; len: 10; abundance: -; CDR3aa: CASSEVGYTF; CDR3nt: TGTGCCAGCAGTGAAGTTGGCTACACCTTC
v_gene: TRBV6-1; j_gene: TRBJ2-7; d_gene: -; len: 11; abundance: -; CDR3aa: CASSDLGEQYF; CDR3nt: TGTGCCAGCAGTGATCTCGGGGAGCAGTACTTC
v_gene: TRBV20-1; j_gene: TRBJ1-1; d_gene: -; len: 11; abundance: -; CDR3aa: CSAPILGEAFF; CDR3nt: TGCAGTGCCCCAATTTTGGGTGAAGCTTTCTTT
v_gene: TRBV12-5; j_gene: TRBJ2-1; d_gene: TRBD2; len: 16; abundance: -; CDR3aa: CASRDTTSGVYNEQFF; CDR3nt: TGTGCTAGTCGAGATACTACTAGCGGGGTATACAATGAGCAGTTCTTC
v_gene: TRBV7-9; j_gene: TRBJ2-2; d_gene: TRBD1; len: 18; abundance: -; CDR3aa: CASSLGRTGDLWTGELFF; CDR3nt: TGTGCCAGCAGCTTAGGGAGGACAGGGGACCTGTGGACCGGGGAGCTGTTTTTT
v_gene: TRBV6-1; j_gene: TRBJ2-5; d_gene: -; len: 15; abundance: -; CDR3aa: CASTLIGAHKETQYF; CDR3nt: TGTGCCAGCACCCTAATTGGCGCACATAAAGAGACCCAGTACTTC
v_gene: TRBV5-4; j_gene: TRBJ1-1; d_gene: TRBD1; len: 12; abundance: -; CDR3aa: CASSTQGAEAFF; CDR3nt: TGTGCCAGCAGCACTCAGGGGGCTGAAGCTTTCTTT
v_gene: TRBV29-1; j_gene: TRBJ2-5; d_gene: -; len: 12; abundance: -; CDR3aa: CSTSRNQETQYF; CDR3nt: TGCAGCACATCCAGGAACCAAGAGACCCAGTACTTC
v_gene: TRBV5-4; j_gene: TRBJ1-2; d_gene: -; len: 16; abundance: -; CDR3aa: CASSLSGGGAGYGYTF; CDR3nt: TGTGCCAGCAGCTTGTCTGGCGGGGGCGCAGGCTATGGCTACACCTTC
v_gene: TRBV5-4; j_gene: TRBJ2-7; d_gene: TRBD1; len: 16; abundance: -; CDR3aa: CASSLGQGGDSYEQYF; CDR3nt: TGTGCCAGCAGCTTGGGACAGGGGGGGGATTCCTACGAGCAGTACTTC
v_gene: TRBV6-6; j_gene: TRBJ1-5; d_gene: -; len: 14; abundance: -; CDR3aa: CASIFSGGNQPQHF; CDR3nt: TGTGCCAGCATTTTTTCAGGGGGCAATCAGCCCCAGCATTTT
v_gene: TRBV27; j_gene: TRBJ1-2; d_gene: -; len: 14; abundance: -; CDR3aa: CASSPTGRPYGYTF; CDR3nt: TGTGCCAGCAGCCCCACAGGGCGCCCCTATGGCTACACCTTC
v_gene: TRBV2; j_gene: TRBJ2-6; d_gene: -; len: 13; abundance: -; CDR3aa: CASSARGANVLTF; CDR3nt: TGTGCCAGCAGCGCCCGAGGGGCCAACGTCCTGACTTTC
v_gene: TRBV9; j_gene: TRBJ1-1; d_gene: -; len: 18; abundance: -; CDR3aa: CASSVGAVAGKQNTEAFF; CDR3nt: TGTGCCAGCAGCGTAGGGGCGGTGGCCGGGAAGCAGAACACTGAAGCTTTCTTT
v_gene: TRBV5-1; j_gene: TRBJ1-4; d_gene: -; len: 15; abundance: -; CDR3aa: CASSRQGITNEKLFF; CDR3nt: TGCGCCAGCAGCAGGCAGGGGATTACTAATGAAAAACTGTTTTTT
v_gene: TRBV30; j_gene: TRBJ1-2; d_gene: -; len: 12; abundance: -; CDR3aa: CAWKYRNYGYTF; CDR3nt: TGTGCCTGGAAGTACCGAAACTATGGCTACACCTTC
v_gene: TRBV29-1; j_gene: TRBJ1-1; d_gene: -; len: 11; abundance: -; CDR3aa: CSTKVDTEAFF; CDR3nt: TGCAGCACCAAAGTGGACACTGAAGCTTTCTTT
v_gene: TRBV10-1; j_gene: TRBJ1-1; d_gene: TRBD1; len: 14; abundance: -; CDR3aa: CASRPGQANTEAFF; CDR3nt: TGCGCCAGCAGGCCGGGACAGGCGAACACTGAAGCTTTCTTT
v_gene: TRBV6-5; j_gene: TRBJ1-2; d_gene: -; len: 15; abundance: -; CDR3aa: CASSYLGASNYGYTF; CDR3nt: TGTGCCAGCAGTTACTTGGGAGCGTCTAACTATGGCTACACCTTC
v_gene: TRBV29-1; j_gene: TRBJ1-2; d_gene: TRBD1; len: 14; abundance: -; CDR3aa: CSVGRRTGVYGYTF; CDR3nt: TGCAGCGTGGGGCGGCGGACAGGGGTCTATGGCTACACCTTC
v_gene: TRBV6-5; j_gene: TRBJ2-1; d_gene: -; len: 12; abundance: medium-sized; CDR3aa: CASSDYQSEQFF; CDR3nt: TGTGCCAGCAGTGACTACCAAAGCGAGCAGTTCTTC
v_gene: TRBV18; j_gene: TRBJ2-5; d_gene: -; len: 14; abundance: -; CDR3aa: CASSPGAVGETQYF; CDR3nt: TGTGCCAGCTCACCAGGGGCGGTTGGGGAGACCCAGTACTTC
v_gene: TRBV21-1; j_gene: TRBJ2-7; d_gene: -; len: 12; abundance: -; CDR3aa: CASSSRQGQQYF; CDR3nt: TGTGCCAGCAGCAGCCGACAGGGTCAGCAGTACTTC
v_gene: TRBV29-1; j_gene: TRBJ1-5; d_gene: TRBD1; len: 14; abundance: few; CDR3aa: CSCTTGTADQPQHF; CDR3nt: TGCAGTTGTACTACCGGGACAGCGGATCAGCCCCAGCATTTT
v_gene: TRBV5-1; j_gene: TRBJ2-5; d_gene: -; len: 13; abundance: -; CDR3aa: CASSFSGEETQYF; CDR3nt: TGCGCCAGCAGCTTTTCGGGGGAAGAGACCCAGTACTTC
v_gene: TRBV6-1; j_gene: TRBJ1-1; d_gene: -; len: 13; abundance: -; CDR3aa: CASSDTQNTEAFF; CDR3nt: TGTGCCAGCAGTGATACACAGAACACTGAAGCTTTCTTT
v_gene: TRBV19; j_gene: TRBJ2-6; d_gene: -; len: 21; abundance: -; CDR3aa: CASSIQPPDKVSRSGANVLTF; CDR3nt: TGTGCCAGTAGTATCCAACCCCCCGACAAGGTCAGTCGCTCTGGGGCCAACGTCCTGACTTTC
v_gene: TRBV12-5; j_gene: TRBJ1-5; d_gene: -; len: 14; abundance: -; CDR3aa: CASAEGYSNQPQHF; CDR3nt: TGTGCTAGTGCTGAGGGATATAGCAATCAGCCCCAGCATTTT
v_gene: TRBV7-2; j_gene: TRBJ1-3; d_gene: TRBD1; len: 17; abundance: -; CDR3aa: CASSARQGASMGNTIYF; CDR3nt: TGTGCCAGCAGCGCACGACAGGGGGCAAGTATGGGAAACACCATATATTTT
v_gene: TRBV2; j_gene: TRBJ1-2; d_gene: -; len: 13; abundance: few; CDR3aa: CASSDIPGALSAF; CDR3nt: TGTGCCAGCAGTGACATACCAGGGGCTCTTTCCGCCTTC
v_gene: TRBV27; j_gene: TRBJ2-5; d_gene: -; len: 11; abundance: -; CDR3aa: CASSFSGTQYF; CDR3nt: TGTGCCAGCAGTTTTTCCGGGACCCAGTACTTC
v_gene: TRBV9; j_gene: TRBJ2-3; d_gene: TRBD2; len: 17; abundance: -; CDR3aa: CASSVALAGGPLDTQYF; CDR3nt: TGTGCCAGCAGCGTAGCCCTAGCGGGGGGGCCTTTAGATACGCAGTATTTT
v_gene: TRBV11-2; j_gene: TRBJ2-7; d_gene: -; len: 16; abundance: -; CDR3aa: CASSLPGSSAWREQYF; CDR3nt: TGTGCCAGCAGCCTCCCAGGGAGTTCGGCGTGGAGGGAGCAGTACTTC
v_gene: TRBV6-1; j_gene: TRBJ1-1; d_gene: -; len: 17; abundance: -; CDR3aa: CASSEAPPWGMNTEAFF; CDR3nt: TGTGCCAGCAGTGAAGCGCCCCCTTGGGGCATGAACACTGAAGCTTTCTTT
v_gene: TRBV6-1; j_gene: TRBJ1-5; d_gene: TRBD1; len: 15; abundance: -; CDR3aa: CASSWTGSGNQPQHF; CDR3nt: TGTGCCAGCAGCTGGACAGGGAGTGGTAATCAGCCCCAGCATTTT
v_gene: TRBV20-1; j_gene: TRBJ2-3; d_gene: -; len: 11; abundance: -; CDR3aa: CSARENPLVYF; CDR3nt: TGCAGTGCTAGAGAGAATCCTTTGGTGTATTTT
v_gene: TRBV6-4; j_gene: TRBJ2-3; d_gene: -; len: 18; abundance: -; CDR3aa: CASSERGVVGKSADTQYF; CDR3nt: TGTGCCAGCAGTGAACGCGGTGTGGTCGGAAAGAGTGCAGATACGCAGTATTTT
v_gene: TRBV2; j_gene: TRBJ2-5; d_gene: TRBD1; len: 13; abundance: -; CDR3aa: CASTTGGWETQYF; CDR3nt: TGTGCCAGCACCACAGGGGGCTGGGAGACCCAGTACTTC
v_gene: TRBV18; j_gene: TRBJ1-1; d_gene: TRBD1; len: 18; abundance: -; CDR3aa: CASSFGTGRGLMNTEAFF; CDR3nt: TGTGCCAGCTCATTCGGGACAGGGCGAGGGCTCATGAACACTGAAGCTTTCTTT
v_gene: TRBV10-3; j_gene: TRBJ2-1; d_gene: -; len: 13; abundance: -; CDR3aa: CAIGGASYNEQFF; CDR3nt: TGTGCCATCGGGGGGGCCTCTTACAATGAGCAGTTCTTC
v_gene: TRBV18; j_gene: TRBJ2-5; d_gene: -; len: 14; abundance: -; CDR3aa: CASSLQQEEETQYF; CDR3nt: TGTGCCAGCTCACTGCAGCAGGAAGAAGAGACCCAGTACTTC
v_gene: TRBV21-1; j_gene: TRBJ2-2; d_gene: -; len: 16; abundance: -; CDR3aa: CASSYRRQPGTGELFF; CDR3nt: TGTGCCAGCAGCTATCGTCGGCAGCCCGGTACCGGGGAGCTGTTTTTT
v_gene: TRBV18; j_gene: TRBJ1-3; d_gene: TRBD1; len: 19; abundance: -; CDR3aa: CASSPLGSLQGFSGNTIYF; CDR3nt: TGTGCCAGCTCGCCCCTCGGCAGTTTACAGGGGTTCTCTGGAAACACCATATATTTT
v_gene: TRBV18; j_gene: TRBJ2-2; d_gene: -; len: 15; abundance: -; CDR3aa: CASSPPTLPTGELFF; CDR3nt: TGTGCCAGCTCACCACCGACCCTGCCCACCGGGGAGCTGTTTTTT
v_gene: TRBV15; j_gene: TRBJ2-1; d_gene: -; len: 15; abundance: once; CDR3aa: CATSRGQGWTNEQFF; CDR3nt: TGTGCCACCAGCAGAGGGCAGGGGTGGACGAATGAGCAGTTCTTC
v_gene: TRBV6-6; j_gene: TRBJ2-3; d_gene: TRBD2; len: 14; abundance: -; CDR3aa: CASSYGGGTDTQYF; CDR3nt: TGTGCCAGCAGTTACGGGGGGGGCACAGATACGCAGTATTTT
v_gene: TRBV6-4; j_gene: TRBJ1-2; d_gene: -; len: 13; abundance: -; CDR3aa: CASRAEGNYGYTF; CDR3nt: TGTGCCAGCAGGGCCGAGGGAAACTATGGCTACACCTTC
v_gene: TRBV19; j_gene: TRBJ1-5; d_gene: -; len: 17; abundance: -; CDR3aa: CASSISIGGGRRQPQHF; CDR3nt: TGTGCCAGTAGTATATCGATCGGGGGGGGCAGACGGCAGCCCCAGCATTTT